This TCR beta chain derives from a study of T cells after posttransplantation cyclophosphamide. Germline V gene lookup returns CDR1 LGHNA and CDR2 YNFKEQ. The CDR3 consists of 16 residues. J was trimmed by 7 bases and V by 2 bases; bases with no gene match: 8. Study-wide results and limits: Recipient CMV seropositivity and CMV reactivation strongly tracked TRB clonality. Blood and skin or GI T cell repertoires showed limited TRB overlap. Later blood repertoires were often dominated by clones from the donor CD8+ memory compartment.

This related bone marrow graft donor gave peripheral blood on the day of marrow donation. The data were produced by immunoSEQ multiplex PCR, yet TCRdb's version contains in-frame clones alone and is incomplete. This sample carries tens of thousands of clones, none of them present only once. This clone was picked up many times. Its antigen is undetermined. The chain is built from TRBV4-2 and TRBJ2-2; 9 bases are a match to TRBD2. Sequenced material: PBMCs. This receptor was taken from a woman between 50 and 59 years old in good health and a related stem cell transplant donor. The CDR3 loop is CASSQLAGVVGGELFF. In DNA, the CDR3 is TGTGCCAGCAGCCAATTAGCGGGAGTCGTCGGCGGGGAGCTGTTTTTT.